This T cell receptor beta chain was sequenced during a study of post-analysis software for immune sequencing data. Broader study findings: Patients had higher frequencies than controls of five TRBV segments, including TRBV5-6, TRBV5-1 and TRBV20-1. Strong same-batch co-clustering of samples appeared with F measure clustering. Versus controls, multiple sclerosis patients showed significantly lower diversity (normalized Chao1).

For this clonotype: Its antigen is unidentified.

Sequencing libraries made from TCR beta cDNA carried unique molecular identifiers. Around 460,000 cDNA molecules came from around 1 to 10 million T cells. MiXCR, run by TCRdb on the PCR reads, gives a single entry per CDR3 protein. The data contain about 680,000 distinct CDR3 sequences, over 45% of them singletons. Trimming at V came to 3 bases and at J to 0 bases, leaving 20 bases not matched to a gene. CDR1 and CDR2 from the germline V gene are MGHRA and YSYEKL. The CDR3 is made up of 21 amino acids. This receptor was obtained from a girl aged 2 to 10 with multiple sclerosis. Sample: blood. V and J are TRBV4-1 and TRBJ2-3; TRBD2 matches 8 bases. The CDR3 nucleotides read TGCGCCAGCAGCCACATACCGGGACTAGTGGGCTCCGGTCCTAGCACAGATACGCAGTATTTT. Its protein is CASSHIPGLVGSGPSTDTQYF.